These T cell receptor beta chains were read from a single sample in a study of blood T cell repertoires in COVID-19. Clones were read by immunoSEQ multiplex PCR, and TCRdb kept only the in-frame ones, dropping some. The sample lists 250,000 to 350,000 clones; about 88% were seen once. The sequenced material came from peripheral blood. These receptors were collected from a woman under 40 with COVID-19, enrolled during active disease. Each CDR3 is given with its conserved first and last residue. A D gene is named only where the DNA matches it firmly. Clone size is not always given. Where it is, it says once, few, many or a class for expanded clones.

size,D,J,V,DNA,CDR3
once,TRBD2,TRBJ2-1,TRBV9,TGTGCCAGCAGCGGCTGGGAGGGCGGTGAGCAGTTCTTC,CASSGWEGGEQFF
-,-,TRBJ2-1,TRBV3-1/TRBV3-2,TGTGCCAGCAGCCAAAGGGGACTCAATGAGCAGTTCTTC,CASSQRGLNEQFF
few,TRBD2,TRBJ2-5,TRBV12-3/TRBV12-4,TGTGCCAGCGGTTCACTAGCGCAAGAGACCCAGTACTTC,CASGSLAQETQYF
-,-,TRBJ1-2,TRBV21-1,TGTGCCAGCAGCTACACACAGGGGGTTAGTGGCTACACCTTC,CASSYTQGVSGYTF
-,TRBD1,TRBJ2-5,TRBV30,TGTGCCTGGAGCGACAGGGGACTAGAGACCCAGTACTTC,CAWSDRGLETQYF
-,TRBD1,TRBJ2-7,TRBV28,TGTGCCAGCAGTTTAGTCCCCCGGGACAGGGAACACGAGCAGTACTTC,CASSLVPRDREHEQYF
-,-,TRBJ2-2,TRBV1,TGCACCAGCAGGAATCAGGGGGCCCCCGGGGAGCTGTTTTTT,CTSRNQGAPGELFF
-,-,TRBJ2-1,TRBV6-5,TGTGCCAGCAGTTACGTTCCCGTCAATGAGCAGTTCTTC,CASSYVPVNEQFF
-,-,TRBJ2-6,TRBV28,TGTGCCAGCAGCTCCCAGGGTGGGGCCAACGTCCTGACTTTC,CASSSQGGANVLTF
-,-,TRBJ1-1,TRBV12-2,TGTGCAAGTCGCCTTGGGACAGCCGTAGCCCCGAACACTGAAGCTTTCTTT,CASRLGTAVAPNTEAFF
-,-,TRBJ2-3,TRBV5-1,TGCGCCAGCAGCTTGGTCGGCAGGGTGACAGATACGCAGTATTTT,CASSLVGRVTDTQYF
-,-,TRBJ1-3,TRBV2,TGTGCCAGCAGTGGCGGCTCTGGAAACACCATATATTTT,CASSGGSGNTIYF
-,-,TRBJ2-2,TRBV19,TGTGCCAGTAGTCGGGACCCGCGGGGCGGGGAGCTGTTTTTT,CASSRDPRGGELFF
-,-,TRBJ2-5,TRBV10-3,TGTGCCATCAGTGAGTCGGGACAATGGGGAGAGACCCAGTACTTC,CAISESGQWGETQYF
-,-,TRBJ1-6,TRBV5-5,TGTGCCAGCACGGACAGCCCCTATAATTCACCCCTCCACTTT,CASTDSPYNSPLHF
-,-,TRBJ2-7,TRBV7-9,TGTGCCAGCAGCTTAAGGGGAACGGACGAGCAGTACTTC,CASSLRGTDEQYF
-,-,TRBJ2-7,TRBV28,TGTGCCAGCAGTTTCGGCAGGGCCTACGAGCAGTACTTC,CASSFGRAYEQYF
-,TRBD1,TRBJ1-1,TRBV29-1,TGCAGCGTTGCCCAGGACAGGGAGGCTTTCTTT,CSVAQDREAFF
-,-,TRBJ1-2,TRBV24-1,TGTGCCACCAGTGATACCAGGGTGATTGGGGGCTACACCTTC,CATSDTRVIGGYTF
-,-,TRBJ1-5,TRBV7-2,TGTGCCAGCAGCTCCCAGGGGAGCAATCAGCCCCAGCATTTT,CASSSQGSNQPQHF
-,TRBD2,TRBJ2-5,TRBV18,TGTGCCAGCTCACGGACTAGCGGCCAAGAGACCCAGTACTTC,CASSRTSGQETQYF
-,TRBD2,TRBJ2-5,TRBV2,TGTGCCAGCAGGGCGACTAGCGCACAAGAGACCCAGTACTTC,CASRATSAQETQYF
-,TRBD1,TRBJ1-1,TRBV27,TGTGCCAGCAGTGGGACAGGGGATACTGAAGCTTTCTTT,CASSGTGDTEAFF
-,-,TRBJ2-5,TRBV2,TGTGCCAGCAGCCGGGACTTCCAAGAGACCCAGTACTTC,CASSRDFQETQYF
-,TRBD2,TRBJ2-5,TRBV25-1,TGTGCCAGCAGTCCCGGGACTAGCGGGGGACAGGAGACCCAGTACTTC,CASSPGTSGGQETQYF
-,-,TRBJ2-5,TRBV29-1,TGCAGCGCCGAGGGGGGGCCGGAGGAGACCCAGTACTTC,CSAEGGPEETQYF
-,-,TRBJ2-5,TRBV7-2,TGTGCCAGCAGCCGAGGTGAGACCCAGTACTTC,CASSRGETQYF
-,-,TRBJ2-1,TRBV6-5,TGTGCCAGCAGCGACACCAATGAGCAGTTCTTC,CASSDTNEQFF
-,TRBD1,TRBJ2-7,TRBV5-4,TGTGCCAGCAGCCCGACAGGGGGCATCGGCTACGAGCAGTACTTC,CASSPTGGIGYEQYF
-,-,TRBJ2-5,TRBV11-2,TGTGCCAGCAGCCCCGGAGGCCCGCGCACGGAGACCCAGTACTTC,CASSPGGPRTETQYF
-,-,TRBJ1-5,TRBV6-5,TGTGCCAGCAGTTCCACAGGGCTAAATCAGCCCCAGCATTTT,CASSSTGLNQPQHF
-,-,TRBJ1-5,TRBV21-1,TGTGCCAGCAGCAAATCCTGCGACAGGGGAGGTCAGCCCCAGCATTTT,CASSKSCDRGGQPQHF
-,-,TRBJ2-1,TRBV27,TGTGCCAGCACTAGGGCAGGGAAAGGTTACAATGAGCAGTTCTTC,CASTRAGKGYNEQFF
-,TRBD2,TRBJ2-7,TRBV6-2/TRBV6-3,TGTGCCAGCAGTTACTCGTCCGAGCGGGAGGCCTACGAGCAGTACTTC,CASSYSSEREAYEQYF
-,-,TRBJ2-5,TRBV29-1,TGCAGCGTTGAGGAGGGCCAAGAGACCCAGTACTTC,CSVEEGQETQYF
-,-,TRBJ1-2,TRBV2,TGTGCCAGCAGTGAACCCTTAAATGGGCCCGGGGCTAACTATGGCTACACCTTC,CASSEPLNGPGANYGYTF
-,TRBD2,TRBJ2-2,TRBV2,TGTGCCAGCAGCCCCGGGACTAGCGGGGGCGGGGAGCTGTTTTTT,CASSPGTSGGGELFF
-,TRBD1,TRBJ1-2,TRBV30,TGTGCCTGGAGTGACCCTAGACAGGGGTTGACCGACTATGGCTACACCTTC,CAWSDPRQGLTDYGYTF
once,TRBD1,TRBJ1-4,TRBV6-5,TGTGCCACGAGGACAGGGTCGGAAAAACTGTTTTTT,CATRTGSEKLFF